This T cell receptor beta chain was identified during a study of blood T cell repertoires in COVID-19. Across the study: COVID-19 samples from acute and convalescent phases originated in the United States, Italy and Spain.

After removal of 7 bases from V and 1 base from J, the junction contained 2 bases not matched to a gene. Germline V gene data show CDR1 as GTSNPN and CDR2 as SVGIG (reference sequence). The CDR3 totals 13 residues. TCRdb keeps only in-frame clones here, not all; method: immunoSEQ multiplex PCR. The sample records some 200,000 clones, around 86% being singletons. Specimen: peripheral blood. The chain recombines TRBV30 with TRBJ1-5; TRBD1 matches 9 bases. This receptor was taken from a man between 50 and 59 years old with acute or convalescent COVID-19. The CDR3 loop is CALDRGSNQPQHF. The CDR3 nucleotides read TGTGCCTTGGACAGGGGAAGCAATCAGCCCCAGCATTTT.